This T cell receptor (beta chain) was recovered during a study of OX40 agonist ivuxolimab in advanced cancers. The overall study: Ivuxolimab, an antibody that agonizes OX40 (CD134), was administered to the patients.

Clones were read by immunoSEQ multiplex PCR, and TCRdb kept only the in-frame ones, dropping some. The sample yields about 62,000 clones, 88% seen once. Germline CDR1 and CDR2: SGHVS and FQNEAQ. The CDR3 is 14 residues long. The sequencing here drew on CD4+ or CD8+ T cells sorted from blood, taken in a trial of the OX40 agonist ivuxolimab. The sequence came from an adult with an advanced solid tumor such as melanoma, head and neck, liver or kidney cancer. The rearrangement links TRBV7-8 to TRBJ1-4; no definite D call. CDR3 sequence (DNA): TGTACACAGTTCATGGGGATGGGTAATGAAAAACTGTTTTTT. It is translated as CTQFMGMGNEKLFF.